This T cell receptor (beta chain) was retrieved from a study of blood T cell repertoires in COVID-19. Study details: COVID-19 samples from acute and convalescent phases originated in the United States, Italy and Spain.

The CDR3 has 17 amino acids. V was trimmed by 0 bases and J by 0 bases, leaving 11 bases between them. CDR1 is MGHRA and CDR2 is YSYEKL in the germline V gene. Original analysis: The assay estimated nucleated cells by amplifying reference gene primers. Assay: immunoSEQ multiplex PCR; the TCRdb copy retains only in-frame clones and omits some. V and J calls and clone size follow that table, whereas D and trimming were derived from the DNA. The sample yields around 200,000 clones, roughly 90% seen once. The V gene is TRBV4-1, the J gene TRBJ1-4; D perhaps matches TRBD1 (6 bases). This sequence was found in a man aged 35 to 55 with active or convalescent COVID-19. The source material was peripheral blood. The CDR3 loop is CASSQEGGIATNEKLFF. The CDR3 bases are TGCGCCAGCAGCCAAGAAGGGGGAATCGCAACTAATGAAAAACTGTTTTTT.